The clone carrying this TCR beta chain occurred a few times. This record comes from a study of blood T cell repertoires in COVID-19. Study-wide context: PBMCs, B-cell-depleted T cells, or T cells were the source of the cDNA or gDNA that made up the material.

Germline V gives CDR1 LGHNA, CDR2 YSLEER. The CDR3 has 16 residues. V lost 1 base, J lost 4 bases, and 16 bases lay in between. The data were produced by immunoSEQ multiplex PCR, yet TCRdb's version contains in-frame clones alone and is incomplete. The sample records approximately 300,000 clones, 75% to 95% being singletons. Seattle's cohort entered during active infection and was followed longitudinally. The sample comprised peripheral blood. This TCR came from a woman aged 30 to 39 with COVID-19, enrolled during active disease. The chain uses TRBV4-3 and TRBJ1-1; no firm D call. CDR3 nucleotide sequence: TGCGCCAGCAGCCAAGTATGGAGAGACTGGCGCACTGAAGCTTTCTTT. As protein: CASSQVWRDWRTEAFF.